This TCR beta chain was identified in a study of shared clonotypes between healthy human individuals. The sample holds many counts of this clone. Investigators spread the genomic DNA of each subset evenly over several immunoSEQ plates. Only in-frame clones appear in the TCRdb table, and some are missing; sequencing was by immunoSEQ multiplex PCR. The data contain around 480,000 clones, 60% to 80% of them seen just once; the ten biggest clones take up around 12%. Germline V lookup: CDR1 SGHTA, CDR2 FQGTGA. The CDR3 runs to 15 residues. Trimming left V 2 bases short and J 8 bases short, with 16 bases between.

The chain recombines TRBV7-3 with TRBJ2-1; possible D gene TRBD2, 6 bases. The sequence was collected from a woman between 40 and 50 years old in good health. Some clones in this sample may be carry-over from other donors' samples. The specimen was PBMCs. CDR3: CASSLLRGRQDEQFF. CDR3 bases: TGTGCCAGCAGCTTATTGCGGGGACGTCAGGATGAGCAGTTCTTC.